The 25 T cell receptor beta chains reported below all come from one sample, sequenced in a study of metastatic and nonmetastatic thyroid tumors. No treatment had been given to any patient before thyroid surgery. TCRdb called clones again from the PCR reads with MiXCR. The sample has 60,000 or so clones, about 4% seen once. The material sequenced was blood. Receptors originate from a female donor with papillary thyroid cancer or a benign thyroid nodule (not recorded which). Some clones in this sample may be carry-over from other donors' samples.

This clone was picked up many times. The V gene is TRBV7-9, the J gene TRBJ2-1; no reliable D call. The CDR3 covers 13 residues. Trimming removed 3 bases from V and 9 bases from J, with 12 bases in between. Germline CDR1 reads SEHNR; CDR2 reads FQNEAQ (reference sequence). The CDR3 DNA follows: TGTGCCAGCAGCTTCGGCGGTGCCGGTGAGCAGTTCTTC. Its translation: CASSFGGAGEQFF.

The V call is TRBV7-2, the J call TRBJ1-2; D ambiguous. The germline CDR1 and CDR2 sequences are SGHTA and FQGNSA. The CDR3 sequence is 12 residues long. The ends were cut back, 2 bases at V and 5 bases at J, with 6 bases in the middle. Written as DNA, the CDR3 is TGTGCCAGCAGCTTATTCGGATATGGCTACACCTTC. This encodes CASSLFGYGYTF.

This clone has a handful of counts. The chain uses TRBV5-8 and TRBJ2-2; 8 nucleotides match TRBD1. Unmatched junction bases numbered 7, after V lost 4 bases and J lost 2 bases. Germline-derived CDR1 and CDR2 are SGHTS and YDEGEE. CDR3 length: 16 amino acids. As DNA, the CDR3 is TGTGCCAGCAGCAAACGGACAGGGCTTAACACCGGGGAGCTGTTTTTT. Protein: CASSKRTGLNTGELFF.

This clone was recorded many times. This rearrangement joins TRBV6-1 to TRBJ1-1; D ambiguous. CDR3 length equals 13 residues. The germline V gene has CDR1 MNHNS and CDR2 SASEGT. V was clipped by 3 bases and J by 1 base, with 6 bases between them. CDR3 in amino acids: CASSEVTNTEAFF. The CDR3 nucleotides are TGTGCCAGCAGTGAGGTGACGAACACTGAAGCTTTCTTT.

As concerns this clone: Germline and junction disagree at one end, which may indicate a read error. This chain links TRBV5-1 with TRBJ1-2; D possibly corresponds to TRBD1 (6 bases). The CDR3 runs to 16 residues. Germline-derived CDR1 and CDR2 are SGHRS and YFSETQ. CDR3 nucleotides: TGCGCCAGCAGCTTGACGGGGGGCAATTTTAAGTATGGCCACACCTTC. It encodes CASSLTGGNFKYGHTF.

This clone was seen many times. The chain joins TRBV28 to TRBJ2-1, with 9 bases identical to TRBD2. Looked up from germline, CDR1 is MDHEN and CDR2 is SYDVKM. Germline trimming cut 3 bases from V and 6 bases from J; bases unmatched to any gene: 6. The CDR3 spans 15 residues. The CDR3, as DNA: TGTGCCAGCAGTTTCAGCGGGGGGAGACCCAATGAGCAGTTCTTC. It encodes CASSFSGGRPNEQFF.

Ten or more counts support this clone. The chain is built from TRBV19 and TRBJ2-5, with TRBD1 matching 10 bases. The CDR3 spans 16 residues. Germline lookup yields CDR1 LNHDA and CDR2 SQIVND (reference sequence). The V segment lost 5 bases and the J segment 4 bases; nucleotides outside the gene matches: 10. The CDR3, as DNA: TGTGCCAGTAGTCCCCGGGACAGGGGAGGGGGAGAGACCCAGTACTTC. Amino acid sequence: CASSPRDRGGGETQYF.

In its sample, this clone was seen many times. The chain links TRBV19 to TRBJ2-7; D is possibly TRBD1 (6 bases). Trimming removed 8 bases at V and 2 bases at J, with 19 bases between. This CDR3 is 15 amino acids long. The germline CDR1 and CDR2 sequences are LNHDA and SQIVND (reference sequence). The CDR3 nucleotides are TGTGCCAGTCCGAAGATCCACAGGGTAACCTACGAGCAGTACTTC. Amino acid sequence: CASPKIHRVTYEQYF.

V is TRBV12-3 or TRBV12-4 and J is TRBJ1-6, with TRBD1 matching 7 bases. V shed 4 bases and J 8 bases; nucleotides not matched to a gene: 8. This CDR3 has 15 amino acids. The CDR3 DNA sequence: TGTGCCAGCAGTTCGACAGGGCGTTATGATTCACCCCTCCACTTT. Protein sequence: CASSSTGRYDSPLHF.

This clone was seen at least ten times. A read error is possible here, since a much larger clone lies one base away. The chain combines TRBV28 with TRBJ2-1; D gene uncertain. The CDR3 spans 15 residues. The V gene's germline CDR1 is MDHEN and CDR2 SYDVKM. Trimming cost V 2 bases and J 8 bases, with 16 bases left between them. CDR3 residues: CASSLSGFALDEQFF. The CDR3, as DNA: TGTGCCAGCAGTTTAAGTGGGTTTGCACTGGATGAGCAGTTCTTC.

The chain links TRBV19 to TRBJ2-2; D is unresolved. Trimming left V 5 bases short and J 13 bases short, with 17 bases between. The V gene's germline CDR1 is LNHDA and CDR2 SQIVND (reference sequence). The CDR3 length is 13 residues. For the CDR3, the DNA is TGTGCCAGTAGTGCAAGATCGACCTGGGGGCTGTTTTTT. It encodes CASSARSTWGLFF.

This clone was observed at least ten times. V and J are TRBV27 and TRBJ2-1, with D tentatively TRBD1 or TRBD2 (7 bases each). The CDR3 length is 12 residues. CDR1 MNHEY and CDR2 SMNVEV come from the germline V gene (reference sequence). V lost 5 bases and J lost 13, with 15 bases in between. The CDR3 protein is CASSLRGGGQFF. The CDR3 DNA sequence: TGTGCCAGCAGTCTCAGGGGGGGAGGACAGTTCTTC.

Regarding this clone: The sample holds other DNA sequences that translate to the same CDR3. The chain joins TRBV27 to TRBJ1-1; maybe TRBD1 (5 bases). Per the germline V gene, CDR1 is MNHEY and CDR2 is SMNVEV (reference sequence). Trimming removed 5 bases at V and 9 bases at J, with 16 bases between. The CDR3 length is 13 residues. The CDR3 sequence is CASSPSGIPQAFF. DNA of the CDR3: TGTGCCAGCAGTCCATCAGGGATCCCTCAAGCTTTCTTT.

The chain combines TRBV15 with TRBJ2-1, with 9 bases matching TRBD2. Germline values: CDR1 LNHNV, CDR2 YYDKDF (reference sequence). The CDR3 sequence is 15 residues long. V trimming: 5 bases; J trimming: 3 bases; junction bases outside the gene matches: 5. The CDR3 region is CATSRGTSFYNEQFF. For the CDR3, the DNA is TGTGCCACCAGCCGAGGGACTAGCTTCTACAATGAGCAGTTCTTC. The variable domain in full, completed from reference TRBV15 and TRBJ2-1, reads DAMVIQNPRYQVTQFGKPVTLSCSQTLNHNVMYWYQQKSSQAPKLLFHYYDKDFNNEADTPDNFQSRRPNTSFCFLDIRSPGLGDTAMYLCATSRGTSFYNEQFFGPGTRLTVL.

This clone was detected ten times or more. The rearrangement uses TRBV9 and TRBJ2-2; D remains unclear. The CDR3 consists of 15 residues. Per the germline V gene, CDR1 is SGDLS and CDR2 is YYNGEE. Between the trimmed V and J ends, which lost 0 bases and 2 bases, there was a span of 8 bases. CDR3 region: CASSVGWLNTGELFF. DNA of the CDR3: TGTGCCAGCAGCGTAGGTTGGCTAAACACCGGGGAGCTGTTTTTT.

Regarding this clone: Sequence at one end of the junction differs from germline and may be a read error. This same CDR3 is encoded by further DNA sequences in the sample. This rearrangement joins TRBV20-1 to TRBJ1-2; no clear D. Germline CDR1 DFQATT, CDR2 SNEGSKA (reference sequence). The CDR3 is 14 amino acids. CDR3 bases: TGCAGTGCTAGTTTAGAAACTGGTGTCTATGGCTACACGTTC. Translated, it gives CSASLETGVYGYTF.

The sample holds many counts of this clone. The V gene is TRBV4-1, the J gene TRBJ2-1; 10 nucleotides agree with TRBD2. The CDR3 is 20 amino acids. With V trimmed by 0 bases and J by 4 bases, 15 bases remained unmatched. The V gene's germline CDR1 is MGHRA and CDR2 YSYEKL. The CDR3 bases are TGCGCCAGCAGCCAAGATGGTACTAGCGGGATTGGATTTTGGTACAATGAGCAGTTCTTC. It translates to CASSQDGTSGIGFWYNEQFF.

This clone was counted at least ten times. The gene calls are TRBV19 and TRBJ1-4; D is ambiguous. Germline loops: CDR1 LNHDA, CDR2 SQIVND (reference sequence). Trimming took 3 bases from V and 6 from J, leaving 11 bases between them. This CDR3 contains 14 residues. CDR3 nucleotides: TGTGCCAGTAGTATCCAACACAGATATGAAAAACTGTTTTTT. Protein product: CASSIQHRYEKLFF. The full variable domain, rest sourced from reference TRBV19 and TRBJ1-4, is DGGITQSPKYLFRKEGQNVTLSCEQNLNHDAMYWYRQDPGQGLRLIYYSQIVNDFQKGDIAEGYSVSREKKESFPLTVTSAQKNPTAFYLCASSIQHRYEKLFFGSGTQLSVL.

This clone was seen at least ten times. The gene calls are TRBV6-1 and TRBJ2-7; TRBD2 matches 10 bases. V was pared by 1 base and J by 0 bases, with 0 bases of the junction left unmatched. Germline-derived CDR1 and CDR2 are MNHNS and SASEGT. The CDR3 contains 15 residues. The CDR3 sequence is CASSEGLAGSYEQYF. In DNA form, the CDR3 reads TGTGCCAGCAGTGAAGGACTAGCGGGCTCCTACGAGCAGTACTTC.

The J gene is TRBJ2-5, the V gene TRBV12-3 or TRBV12-4, with 10 positions matching TRBD1. J was trimmed by 6 bases and V by 5 bases; bases with no gene match: 15. The CDR3 is 17 amino acids. The CDR3 DNA reads TGTGCCAGCAGTCCCCCTCGTGTGACAGGGGGCAAAAAGACCCAGTACTTC. This codes for CASSPPRVTGGKKTQYF.

This clone was counted at least ten times. V and J are TRBV3-1 and TRBJ2-7; 7 bases fit TRBD2. Germline-derived CDR1 and CDR2 are LGHDT and YNNKEL (reference sequence). The V and J ends lost 4 bases and 3 bases, in that order; junction bases with no gene match: 3. This CDR3 contains 13 residues. This CDR3 reads CASSLLASYEQYF. The CDR3 region has the DNA TGTGCCAGCAGCCTACTAGCGAGCTACGAGCAGTACTTC.

This clone has a handful of counts. Possible read error: a much larger clone is one base away. The CDR3 loop is CASSQEGTGVKQYF. CDR3 bases: TGTGCCAGCAGCCAAGAGGGGACAGGGGTCAAGCAGTACTTC. The V and J genes are TRBV3-1 and TRBJ2-7, with 10 bases aligning to TRBD1. The CDR3 runs 14 residues. The germline CDR1 and CDR2 sequences are LGHDT and YNNKEL (reference sequence). V dropped 0 bases and J dropped 8; count of bases not matched to a gene: 4.

Ten or more counts support this clone. This may arise from a read error, as a much more abundant clone is one base away. The CDR3 does not close with the conserved phenylalanine or tryptophan, likely indicating a read error. This rearrangement joins TRBV20-1 to TRBJ1-2, with no clear D. V lost 6 bases and J 4 bases, leaving 12 bases between the germline ends. The CDR3 sequence is 12 residues long. The germline CDR1 and CDR2 sequences are DFQATT and SNEGSKA (reference sequence). In DNA form, the CDR3 reads TGCAGTGCCCCTGTGCAGTCCTATGGCTACACCCTC. It encodes CSAPVQSYGYTL.

The sample holds many counts of this clone. CDR3 protein: CASSLAYTMADEQFF. The CDR3 nucleotides read TGTGCCAGCAGCTTGGCATACACAATGGCAGATGAGCAGTTCTTC. This rearrangement joins TRBV13 to TRBJ2-1; D is undetermined. The germline V gene encodes CDR1 PRHDT and CDR2 FYEKMQ (reference sequence). The CDR3 is made up of 15 amino acids. V was trimmed by 3 bases and J by 8 bases, leaving 17 bases between them.

This clone was counted at least ten times. J is TRBJ2-1 and V is TRBV19, with D perhaps matching TRBD2 (5 bases). This CDR3 comprises 11 residues. Deletions cut 6 bases from V and 12 bases from J, with 12 bases between. Germline CDR1 and CDR2: LNHDA and SQIVND (reference sequence). CDR3 nucleotides: TGTGCCAGTAGAAGCCGGGGTGTGCAGTTCTTC. It specifies CASRSRGVQFF.